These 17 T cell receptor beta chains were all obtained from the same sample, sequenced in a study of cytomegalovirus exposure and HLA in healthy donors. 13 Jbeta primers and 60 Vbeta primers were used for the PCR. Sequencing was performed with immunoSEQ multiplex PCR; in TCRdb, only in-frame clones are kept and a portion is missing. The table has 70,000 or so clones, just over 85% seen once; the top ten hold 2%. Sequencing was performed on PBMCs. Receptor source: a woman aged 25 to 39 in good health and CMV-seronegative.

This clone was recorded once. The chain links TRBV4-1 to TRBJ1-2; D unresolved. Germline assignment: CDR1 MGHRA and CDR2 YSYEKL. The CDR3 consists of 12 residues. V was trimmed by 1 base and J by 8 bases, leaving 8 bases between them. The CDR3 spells CASSQVGAGYTF. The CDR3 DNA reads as TGCGCCAGCAGCCAAGTTGGAGCCGGCTACACCTTC.

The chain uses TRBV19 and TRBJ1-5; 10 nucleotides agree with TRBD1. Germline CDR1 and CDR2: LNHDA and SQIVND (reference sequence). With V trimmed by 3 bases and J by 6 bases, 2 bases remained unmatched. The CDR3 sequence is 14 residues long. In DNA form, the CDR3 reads TGTGCCAGTAGTATCGGACAGGGGGGTCAGCCCCAGCATTTT. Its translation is CASSIGQGGQPQHF. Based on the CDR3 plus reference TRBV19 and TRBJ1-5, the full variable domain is DGGITQSPKYLFRKEGQNVTLSCEQNLNHDAMYWYRQDPGQGLRLIYYSQIVNDFQKGDIAEGYSVSREKKESFPLTVTSAQKNPTAFYLCASSIGQGGQPQHFGDGTRLSIL.

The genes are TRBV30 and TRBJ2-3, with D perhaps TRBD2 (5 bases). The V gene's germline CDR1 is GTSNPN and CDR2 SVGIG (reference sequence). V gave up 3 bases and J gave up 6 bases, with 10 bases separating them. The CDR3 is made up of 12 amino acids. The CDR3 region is CAWRLQRDTQYF. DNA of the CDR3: TGTGCCTGGAGGCTCCAGCGGGATACGCAGTATTTT.

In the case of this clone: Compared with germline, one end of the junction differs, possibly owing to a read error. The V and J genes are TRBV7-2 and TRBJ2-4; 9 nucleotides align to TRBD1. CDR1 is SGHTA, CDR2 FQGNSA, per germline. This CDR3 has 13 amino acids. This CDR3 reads CASRLGTGNIQYF. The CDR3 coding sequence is TGTGCCAGCAGATTAGGGACAGGGAACATTCAGTACTTC.

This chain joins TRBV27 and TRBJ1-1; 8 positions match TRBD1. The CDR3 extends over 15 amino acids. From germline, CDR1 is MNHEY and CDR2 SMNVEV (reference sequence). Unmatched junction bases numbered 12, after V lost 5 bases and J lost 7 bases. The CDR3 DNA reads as TGTGCCAGCAGTCACCAGGACAGGGCGTCGGGTGAAGCTTTCTTT. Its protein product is CASSHQDRASGEAFF.

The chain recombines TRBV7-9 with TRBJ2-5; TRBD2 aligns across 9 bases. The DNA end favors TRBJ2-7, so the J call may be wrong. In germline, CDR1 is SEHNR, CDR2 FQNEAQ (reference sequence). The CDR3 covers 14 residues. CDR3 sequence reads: CASSLGREGSEQYF. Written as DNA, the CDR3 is TGTGCCAGCAGCTTAGGGCGGGAGGGCTCCGAGCAGTACTTC.

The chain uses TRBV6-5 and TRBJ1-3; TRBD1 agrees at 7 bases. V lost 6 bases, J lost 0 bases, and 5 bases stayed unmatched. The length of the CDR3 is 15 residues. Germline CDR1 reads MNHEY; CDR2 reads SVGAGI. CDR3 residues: CASSLGQDSGNTIYF. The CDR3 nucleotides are TGTGCCAGCAGCCTTGGACAGGACTCTGGAAACACCATATATTTT.

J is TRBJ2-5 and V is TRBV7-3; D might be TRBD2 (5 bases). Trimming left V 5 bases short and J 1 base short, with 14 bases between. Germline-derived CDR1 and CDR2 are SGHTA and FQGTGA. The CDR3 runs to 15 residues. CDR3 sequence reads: CASSAGYSVQETQYF. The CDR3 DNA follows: TGTGCCAGCAGCGCGGGCTATAGCGTCCAAGAGACCCAGTACTTC.

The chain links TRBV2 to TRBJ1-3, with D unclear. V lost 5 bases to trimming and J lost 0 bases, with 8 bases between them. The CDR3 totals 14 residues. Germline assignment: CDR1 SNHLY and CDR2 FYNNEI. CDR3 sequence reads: CASSLWSSGNTIYF. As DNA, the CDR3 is TGTGCCAGCAGTCTATGGAGCTCTGGAAACACCATATATTTT. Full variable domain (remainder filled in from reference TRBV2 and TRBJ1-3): EPEVTQTPSHQVTQMGQEVILRCVPISNHLYFYWYRQILGQKVEFLVSFYNNEISEKSEIFDDQFSVERPDGSNFTLKIRSTKLEDSAMYFCASSLWSSGNTIYFGEGSWLTVV.

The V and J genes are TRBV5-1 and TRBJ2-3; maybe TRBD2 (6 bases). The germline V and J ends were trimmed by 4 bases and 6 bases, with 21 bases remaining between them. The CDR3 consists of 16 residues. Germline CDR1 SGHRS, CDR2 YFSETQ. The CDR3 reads CASSRGRGAGSDTQYF. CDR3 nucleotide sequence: TGCGCCAGCAGCCGAGGGCGGGGCGCCGGCTCGGATACGCAGTATTTT.

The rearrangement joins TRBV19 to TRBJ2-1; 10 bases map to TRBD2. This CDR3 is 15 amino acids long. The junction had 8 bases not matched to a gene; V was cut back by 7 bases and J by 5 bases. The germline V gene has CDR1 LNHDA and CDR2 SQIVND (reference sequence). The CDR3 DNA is TGTGCCAGTAACCCCCTAGCGGGGGCGGACAATGAGCAGTTCTTC. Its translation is CASNPLAGADNEQFF.

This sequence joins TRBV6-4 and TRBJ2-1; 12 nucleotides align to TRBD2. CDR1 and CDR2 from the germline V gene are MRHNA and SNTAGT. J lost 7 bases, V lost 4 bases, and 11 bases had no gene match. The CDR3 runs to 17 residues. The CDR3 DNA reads TGTGCCAGCAGTGTAGGACTAGCGGGACAATATCAAAATGAGCAGTTCTTC. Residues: CASSVGLAGQYQNEQFF.

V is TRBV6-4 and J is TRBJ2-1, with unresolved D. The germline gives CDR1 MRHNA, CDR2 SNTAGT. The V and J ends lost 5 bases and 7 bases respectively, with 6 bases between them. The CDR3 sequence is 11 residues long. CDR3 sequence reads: CASSRSNEQFF. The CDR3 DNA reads TGTGCCAGCAGTCGGAGTAATGAGCAGTTCTTC.

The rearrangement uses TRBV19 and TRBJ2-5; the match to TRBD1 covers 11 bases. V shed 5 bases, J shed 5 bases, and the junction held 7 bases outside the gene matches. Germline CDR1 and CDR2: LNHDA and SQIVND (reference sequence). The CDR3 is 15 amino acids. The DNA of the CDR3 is TGTGCCAGTAGTTGGACAGGGGGCCTTTGGGAGACCCAGTACTTC. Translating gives CASSWTGGLWETQYF. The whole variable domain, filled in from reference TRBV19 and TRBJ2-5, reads DGGITQSPKYLFRKEGQNVTLSCEQNLNHDAMYWYRQDPGQGLRLIYYSQIVNDFQKGDIAEGYSVSREKKESFPLTVTSAQKNPTAFYLCASSWTGGLWETQYFGPGTRLLVL.

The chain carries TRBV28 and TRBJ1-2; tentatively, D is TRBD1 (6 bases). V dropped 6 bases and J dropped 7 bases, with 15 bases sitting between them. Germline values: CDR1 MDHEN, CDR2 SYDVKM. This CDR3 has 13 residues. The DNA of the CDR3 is TGTGCCAGCAGCTCCTCCGGGGGGGCTGGCTACACCTTC. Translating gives CASSSSGGAGYTF.

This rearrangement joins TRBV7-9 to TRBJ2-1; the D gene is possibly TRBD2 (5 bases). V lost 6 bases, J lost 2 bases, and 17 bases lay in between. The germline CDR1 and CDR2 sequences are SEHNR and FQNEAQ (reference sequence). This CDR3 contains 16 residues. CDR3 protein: CASSFLAGATYNEQFF. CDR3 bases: TGTGCCAGCAGTTTTCTAGCAGGAGCAACCTACAATGAGCAGTTCTTC.

The CDR3, as DNA: TGCGCCAGCAGCACGGTAGGGAGGGCTAGCACAGATACGCAGTATTTT. Amino acid sequence: CASSTVGRASTDTQYF. This rearrangement joins TRBV5-1 to TRBJ2-3; 7 bases map to TRBD2. V lost 4 bases and J lost 0; bases outside the gene matches: 8. CDR3 length equals 16 residues. Germline V gene sequence: CDR1 SGHRS, CDR2 YFSETQ.